What follows are 26 T cell receptor beta chains derived from one specimen sequenced in a study of post-analysis software for immune sequencing data. Study outcomes and limitations: Elevated frequency relative to controls characterized four to six TRBV segments in patients, TRBV5-6, TRBV5-1 and TRBV20-1 among them.

The TCR beta cDNA libraries contained unique molecular identifiers. TCRdb used MiXCR to reprocess the PCR reads, holding one entry per CDR3 protein. Altogether fewer than 700,000 distinct CDR3 sequences are present, about 40% being singletons, with the ten largest covering more than 1.5%. These receptors have no identified antigens. The material sequenced was blood. The receptors come from a girl aged 5-17 years with multiple sclerosis.

The chain carries TRBV18 and TRBJ2-5, with a weak D call TRBD1 (6 bases). V gave up 5 bases and J gave up 11 bases, with 18 bases separating them. This CDR3 region has 13 residues. CDR1 and CDR2 from the germline V gene are KGHSH and LQKENI. CDR3 residues: CASSSRDTLEQYF. DNA for the CDR3: TGTGCCAGCTCATCCCGGGACACCTTAGAACAGTACTTC.

This clonotype was picked up one time. The chain couples TRBV20-1 to TRBJ2-7; 7 bases align to TRBD2. Germline CDR1 and CDR2: DFQATT and SNEGSKA (reference sequence). The CDR3 spans 13 residues. V trimming: 3 bases; J trimming: 3 bases; junction bases outside the gene matches: 5. The CDR3 region has the DNA TGCAGTGCTAGCAGCGGGGCCTGCTACGAGCAGTACTTC. Its translation: CSASSGACYEQYF.

The gene calls are TRBV11-2 and TRBJ2-5; maybe TRBD2 (6 bases). The V gene's germline CDR1 is SGHAT and CDR2 FQNNGV. Trimming shortened V by 5 bases and J by 1 base, and 11 bases separated the two germline ends. This CDR3 region has 14 residues. CDR3 coding DNA: TGTGCCAGCAGCCCAGCGGGTACCCAAGAGACCCAGTACTTC. This encodes CASSPAGTQETQYF.

This clonotype was detected a few times. This rearrangement joins TRBV2 to TRBJ2-3; 14 positions match TRBD2. The CDR3 loop spans 18 amino acids. Trimming cost V 7 bases and J 1 base; bases outside gene matches: 10. CDR1 SNHLY and CDR2 FYNNEI come from the germline V gene. CDR3 region: CASTTSGRAGGGTDTQYF. As DNA, the CDR3 is TGTGCCAGCACGACTAGCGGGAGGGCAGGCGGGGGCACAGATACGCAGTATTTT. Combining the CDR3 with reference TRBV2 and TRBJ2-3 gives the whole variable domain EPEVTQTPSHQVTQMGQEVILRCVPISNHLYFYWYRQILGQKVEFLVSFYNNEISEKSEIFDDQFSVERPDGSNFTLKIRSTKLEDSAMYFCASTTSGRAGGGTDTQYFGPGTRLTVL.

The chain combines TRBV10-2 with TRBJ2-1; TRBD1 is a possible D gene (7 bases). The germline gives CDR1 WSHSY, CDR2 SAAADI. This CDR3 is 16 amino acids long. V was clipped by 6 bases and J by 4 bases, with 19 bases between them. CDR3 nucleotides: TGCGCCAGCAGGAAACGGCGGGACAGCGTATACAATGAGCAGTTCTTC. It codes for CASRKRRDSVYNEQFF.

This clonotype was detected once. The rearrangement links TRBV11-2 to TRBJ1-2, with 7 bases that match TRBD1. V was clipped by 3 bases and J by 13 bases; unmatched bases: 11. Germline V gives CDR1 SGHAT, CDR2 FQNNGV. There are 13 residues in the CDR3. The CDR3 DNA sequence: TGTGCCAGCAGCTTGGGAAGGGGGCGCGAGTTCACCTTC. Protein product: CASSLGRGREFTF. Full variable domain (missing parts from reference TRBV11-2 and TRBJ1-2): EAGVAQSPRYKIIEKRQSVAFWCNPISGHATLYWYQQILGQGPKLLIQFQNNGVVDDSQLPKDRFSAERLKGVDSTLKIQPAKLEDSAVYLCASSLGRGREFTFGSGTRLTVV.

Of note for this clonotype: This may arise from a read error, as a much more abundant clone is one base away. The conserved phenylalanine or tryptophan is not found at the CDR3 terminus, so this likely reflects a read error. The CDR3: CASSQDLLPGGYTI. DNA for the CDR3: TGTGCCAGCAGCCAAGATCTTCTCCCCGGCGGCTACACCATC. The chain couples TRBV3-1 to TRBJ1-2, with D uncertain. CDR3 length equals 14 residues. V shed 0 bases and J shed 8 bases, with 13 bases lying between them. The germline gives CDR1 LGHDT, CDR2 YNNKEL (reference sequence).

The chain recombines TRBV3-1 with TRBJ1-6; TRBD1 matches at 7 bases. Germline V gene lookup returns CDR1 LGHDT and CDR2 YNNKEL (reference sequence). The CDR3 is made up of 14 amino acids. The V gene end was trimmed by 3 bases and the J gene end by 6 bases; junction bases not matched to a gene: 2. The CDR3 is CASSQQGVNSPLHF. For the CDR3, the DNA is TGTGCCAGCAGCCAGCAGGGGGTTAATTCACCCCTCCACTTT.

This clonotype was seen a few times. The V gene is TRBV28, the J gene TRBJ1-2; the match to TRBD1 covers 10 bases. J was trimmed by 8 bases and V by 3 bases; bases with no gene match: 9. The CDR3 is made up of 15 amino acids. CDR1 is MDHEN and CDR2 is SYDVKM in the germline V gene. DNA of the CDR3: TGTGCCAGCAGTTTGGCCGGGACAGGGGAAATGGGCTACACCTTC. Translating it yields CASSLAGTGEMGYTF.

This clonotype was counted only a few times. The chain is built from TRBV28 and TRBJ1-4, with a possible D match to TRBD1 (5 bases). V was trimmed by 4 bases and J by 2 bases, leaving 11 bases between them. Germline loops: CDR1 MDHEN, CDR2 SYDVKM. This CDR3 has 15 amino acids. Written as DNA, the CDR3 is TGTGCCAGCAGTTCTGCAGGGATGACTAATGAAAAACTGTTTTTT. This translates into CASSSAGMTNEKLFF.

V is TRBV6-5 and J is TRBJ2-2; no reliable D call. Trimming shortened V by 2 bases and J by 1 base, and 2 bases separated the two germline ends. CDR1 is MNHEY, CDR2 SVGAGI, per germline. The CDR3 extends over 13 amino acids. The DNA for the CDR3 is TGTGCCAGCAGTTACATGAACACCGGGGAGCTGTTTTTT. Protein product: CASSYMNTGELFF.

The CDR3 sequence: CASSQDPGGPYEQYF. CDR3 in DNA: TGCGCCAGCAGCCAAGATCCCGGGGGGCCCTACGAGCAGTACTTC. This rearrangement joins TRBV4-1 to TRBJ2-7; TRBD2 is a possible D gene (7 bases). CDR3 size: 15 residues. Trimming stripped 0 bases from V and 2 bases from J, with 11 bases between. Germline CDR1 reads MGHRA; CDR2 reads YSYEKL.

V and J are TRBV12-3 or TRBV12-4 and TRBJ2-6; 7 bases map to TRBD1. After removal of 3 bases from V and 0 bases from J, the junction contained 5 bases not matched to a gene. The CDR3 spans 17 residues. The CDR3 is CASSFRTGSSGANVLTF. The CDR3, as DNA: TGTGCCAGCAGTTTCCGGACAGGAAGCTCTGGGGCCAACGTCCTGACTTTC.

The chain combines TRBV5-6 with TRBJ1-2; 8 bases are shared with TRBD1. Trimming removed 4 bases from V and 8 bases from J; junction bases left unmatched: 10. This CDR3 is 14 amino acids long. Germline CDR1 is SGHDT and CDR2 is YYEEEE. CDR3 DNA: TGTGCCAGCAGCACCAGGACAGGGAAGGGAGGCTACACCTTC. This encodes CASSTRTGKGGYTF.

This clonotype has a handful of counts. The chain recombines TRBV29-1 with TRBJ2-7, with D perhaps given as TRBD1 or TRBD2 (5 bases each). The CDR3 length is 12 residues. Deletions cut 8 bases from V and 2 bases from J, with 13 bases between. CDR1 SQVTM and CDR2 ANQGSEA come from the germline V gene. The CDR3 is CSTEVGPYEQYF. Written as DNA, the CDR3 is TGCAGCACGGAGGTGGGACCCTACGAGCAGTACTTC.

CDR3 region: CASSSLLLSSYNEQFF. Written as DNA, the CDR3 is TGTGCCAGCAGTTCCTTACTTCTGAGCTCCTACAATGAGCAGTTCTTC. The chain has TRBV12-3 or TRBV12-4 and TRBJ2-1; D remains ambiguous. This CDR3 comprises 16 residues. V shed 4 bases and J shed 0 bases, with 13 bases lying between them.

This clonotype was found once. A junction boundary mismatches the germline segment, possibly from a read error. The chain employs TRBV12-3 or TRBV12-4 and TRBJ1-1; perhaps TRBD1 as D (5 bases). This CDR3 is 14 amino acids long. The CDR3 here is CASSLGVGGAEAFF. As DNA, the CDR3 is TGTGCCAGCAGCTTAGGGGTCGGGGGGGCTGAAGCTTTCTTT.

This clonotype occurred once. This chain uses TRBV2 with TRBJ1-4; 7 nucleotides match TRBD1. CDR3 length equals 14 residues. Germline CDR1 reads SNHLY; CDR2 reads FYNNEI. V shed 5 bases and J 6 bases; nucleotides not matched to a gene: 6. CDR3: CASSFRGFYEKLFF. The DNA for the CDR3 is TGTGCCAGCAGTTTCAGGGGGTTCTATGAAAAACTGTTTTTT. Variable domain in full (rest from reference TRBV2 and TRBJ1-4): EPEVTQTPSHQVTQMGQEVILRCVPISNHLYFYWYRQILGQKVEFLVSFYNNEISEKSEIFDDQFSVERPDGSNFTLKIRSTKLEDSAMYFCASSFRGFYEKLFFGSGTQLSVL.

The rearrangement uses TRBV4-1 and TRBJ2-2, with 8 positions matching TRBD1. Germline CDR1 reads MGHRA; CDR2 reads YSYEKL. The CDR3 is 16 residues long. V shed 4 bases, J shed 0 bases, and the junction held 4 bases outside the gene matches. CDR3 nucleotide sequence: TGCGCCAGCAGCCGCGCGGACAGGGCGAACACCGGGGAGCTGTTTTTT. Translation: CASSRADRANTGELFF.

The chain links TRBV11-3 to TRBJ2-1; 15 positions agree with TRBD2. V dropped 2 bases and J dropped 8; count of bases not matched to a gene: 10. The length of the CDR3 is 18 residues. Germline assignment: CDR1 SGHNT and CDR2 YENEEA. DNA of the CDR3: TGTGCCAGCAGCTTACCGGGACTAGCGGGAGGCCGAATCGATGAGCAGTTCTTC. Amino acids: CASSLPGLAGGRIDEQFF.

This clonotype was seen only a few times. The V and J genes are TRBV4-1 and TRBJ1-2, with D perhaps matching TRBD1 (5 bases). The germline V gene has CDR1 MGHRA and CDR2 YSYEKL. CDR3 length equals 16 residues. V lost 0 bases, J lost 3 bases, and 14 bases lay in between. The CDR3 region has the DNA TGCGCCAGCAGCCAAGACCAGTACGGGACGGACTATGGCTACACCTTC. This sequence encodes CASSQDQYGTDYGYTF.

V is TRBV10-3 and J is TRBJ1-6; possibly TRBD1 for D (6 bases). Germline V gives CDR1 ENHRY, CDR2 SYGVKD. The CDR3 consists of 14 residues. Trimming removed 3 bases at V and 9 bases at J, with 12 bases between. CDR3 in amino acids: CAISEWGQGSPLHF. As DNA, the CDR3 is TGTGCCATCAGTGAATGGGGGCAAGGTTCACCCCTCCACTTT.

This chain joins TRBV5-1 and TRBJ1-1, with a tentative D call TRBD1 (6 bases). CDR3 length: 14 residues. Germline V gene sequence: CDR1 SGHRS, CDR2 YFSETQ. Between the trimmed V and J ends, which lost 3 bases and 3 bases, there was a span of 12 bases. As DNA, the CDR3 is TGCGCCAGCAGCTCGGGGGAGGGGGACACTGAAGCTTTCTTT. It is translated as CASSSGEGDTEAFF. Complete variable domain (other parts from reference TRBV5-1 and TRBJ1-1): KAGVTQTPRYLIKTRGQQVTLSCSPISGHRSVSWYQQTPGQGLQFLFEYFSETQRNKGNFPGRFSGRQFSNSRSEMNVSTLELGDSALYLCASSSGEGDTEAFFGQGTRLTVV.

The CDR3 protein is CSAQGHPGEAFF. CDR3 DNA: TGCAGCGCTCAGGGACACCCGGGCGAAGCTTTCTTT. The rearrangement uses TRBV29-1 and TRBJ1-1; a possible D gene is TRBD1 (6 bases). The CDR3 has 12 residues. The V gene lost 7 bases and the J gene lost 8 bases, with 17 bases spanning the gap. The germline CDR1 and CDR2 sequences are SQVTM and ANQGSEA.

This clonotype came up a few times. The chain employs TRBV7-9 and TRBJ2-1; 8 positions match TRBD2. Germline CDR1 reads SEHNR; CDR2 reads FQNEAQ (reference sequence). The V gene end was trimmed by 1 base and the J gene end by 7 bases; junction bases not matched to a gene: 9. The CDR3 loop spans 16 amino acids. The CDR3 is CASSLGFSGSKNEQFF. CDR3 nucleotide sequence: TGTGCCAGCAGCTTAGGATTCAGCGGGAGTAAAAATGAGCAGTTCTTC.

The CDR3 spells CASSLVTGADIQYF. As DNA, the CDR3 is TGTGCCAGCAGTTTGGTGACAGGGGCCGACATTCAGTACTTC. This chain uses TRBV12-3 or TRBV12-4 with TRBJ2-4; 8 nucleotides agree with TRBD1. Unmatched junction bases numbered 6, after V lost 3 bases and J lost 8 bases. The CDR3 sequence is 14 residues long.